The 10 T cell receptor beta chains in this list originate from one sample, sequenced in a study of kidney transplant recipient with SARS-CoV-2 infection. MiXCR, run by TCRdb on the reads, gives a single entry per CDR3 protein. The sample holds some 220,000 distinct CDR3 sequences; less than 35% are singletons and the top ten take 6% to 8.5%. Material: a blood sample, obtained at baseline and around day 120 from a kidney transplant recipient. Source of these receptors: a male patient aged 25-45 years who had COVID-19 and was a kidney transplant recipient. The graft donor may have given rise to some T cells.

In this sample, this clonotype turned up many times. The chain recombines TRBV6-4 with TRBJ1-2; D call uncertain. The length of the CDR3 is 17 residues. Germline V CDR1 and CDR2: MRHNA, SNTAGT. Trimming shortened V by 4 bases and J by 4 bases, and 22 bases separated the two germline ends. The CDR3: CASSAKGSHGKTYGYTF. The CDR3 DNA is TGTGCCAGCAGTGCCAAGGGCTCACACGGAAAGACCTATGGCTACACCTTC.

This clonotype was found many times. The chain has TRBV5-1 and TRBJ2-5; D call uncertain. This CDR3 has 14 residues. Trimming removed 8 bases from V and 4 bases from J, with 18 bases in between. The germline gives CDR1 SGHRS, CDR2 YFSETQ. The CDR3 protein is CASKTDIVGETQYF. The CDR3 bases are TGCGCCAGTAAAACTGATATTGTGGGAGAGACCCAGTACTTC.

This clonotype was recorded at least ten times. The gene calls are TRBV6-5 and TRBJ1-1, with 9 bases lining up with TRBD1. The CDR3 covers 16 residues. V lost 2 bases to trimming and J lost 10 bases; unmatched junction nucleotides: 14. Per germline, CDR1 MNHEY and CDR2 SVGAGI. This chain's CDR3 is CASSYRPGTGRRAAFF. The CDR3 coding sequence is TGTGCCAGCAGTTACCGGCCCGGGACAGGGAGAAGAGCAGCTTTCTTT.

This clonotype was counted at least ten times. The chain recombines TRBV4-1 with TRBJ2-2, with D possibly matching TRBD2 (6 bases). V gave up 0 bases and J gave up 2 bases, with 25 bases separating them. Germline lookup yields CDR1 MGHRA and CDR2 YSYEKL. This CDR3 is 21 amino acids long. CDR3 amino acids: CASSQDDGAIVGGANTGELFF. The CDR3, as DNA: TGCGCCAGCAGCCAAGATGATGGGGCCATAGTCGGAGGGGCCAACACCGGGGAGCTGTTTTTT.

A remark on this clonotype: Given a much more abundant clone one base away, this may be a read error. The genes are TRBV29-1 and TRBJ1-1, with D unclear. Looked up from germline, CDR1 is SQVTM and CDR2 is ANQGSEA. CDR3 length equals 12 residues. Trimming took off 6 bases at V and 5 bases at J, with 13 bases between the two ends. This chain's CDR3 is CSVRGPGTEAFF. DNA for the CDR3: TGCAGCGTCCGGGGTCCGGGGACTGAAGCTTTCTTT.

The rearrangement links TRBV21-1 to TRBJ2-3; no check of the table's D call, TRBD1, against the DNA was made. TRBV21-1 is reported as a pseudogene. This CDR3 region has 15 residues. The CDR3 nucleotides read TGTGCCAGCAGCAGCCACAGGGGATCCACAGATACGCAGTATTTT. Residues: CASSSHRGSTDTQYF.

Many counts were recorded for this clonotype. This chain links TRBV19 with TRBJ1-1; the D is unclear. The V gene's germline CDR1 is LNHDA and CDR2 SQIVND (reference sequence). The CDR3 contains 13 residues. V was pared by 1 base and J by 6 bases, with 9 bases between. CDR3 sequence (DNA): TGTGCCAGTAGTATAGGAGGGTACGCTGAAGCTTTCTTT. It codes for CASSIGGYAEAFF.

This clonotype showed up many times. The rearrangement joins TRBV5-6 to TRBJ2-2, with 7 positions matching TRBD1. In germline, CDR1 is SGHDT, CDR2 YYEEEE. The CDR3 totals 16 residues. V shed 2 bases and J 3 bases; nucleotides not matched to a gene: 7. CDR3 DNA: TGTGCCAGCAGCTTATTAGGGGGCGCGGACACCGGGGAGCTGTTTTTT. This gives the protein CASSLLGGADTGELFF.

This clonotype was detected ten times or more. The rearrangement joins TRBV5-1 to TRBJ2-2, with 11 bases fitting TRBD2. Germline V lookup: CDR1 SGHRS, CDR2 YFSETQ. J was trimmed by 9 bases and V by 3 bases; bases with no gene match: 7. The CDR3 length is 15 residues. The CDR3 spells CASSSRETSGRELFF. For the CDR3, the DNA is TGCGCCAGCAGCTCCCGAGAGACTAGCGGGAGGGAGCTGTTTTTT.

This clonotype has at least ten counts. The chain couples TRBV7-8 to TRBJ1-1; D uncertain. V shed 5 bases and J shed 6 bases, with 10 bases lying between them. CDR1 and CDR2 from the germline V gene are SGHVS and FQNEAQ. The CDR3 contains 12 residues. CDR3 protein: CASSPVSSEAFF. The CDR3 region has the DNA TGTGCCAGCAGCCCCGTGAGTTCTGAAGCTTTCTTT. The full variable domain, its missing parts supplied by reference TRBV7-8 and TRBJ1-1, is GAGVSQSPRYKVAKRGQDVALRCDPISGHVSLFWYQQALGQGPEFLTYFQNEAQLDKSGLPSDRFFAERPEGSVSTLKIQRTQQEDSAVYLCASSPVSSEAFFGQGTRLTVV.